This T cell receptor beta chain is drawn from a study of spatial heterogeneity in lung cancer. As for the study in general: More than 8.5 raw reads, on average, carried each unique TCR and UMI combination.

MiXCR, applied by TCRdb to the 5' RACE reads, yields one record per CDR3 protein. The data contain around 10,000 distinct CDR3 sequences, less than 4% of them singletons. Findings of the study overall: Blood showed ubiquitous tumor TCRs more often at resection than at routine follow-up.

Trimming took off 1 base at V and 0 bases at J, with 10 bases between the two ends. The CDR3 spans 16 residues. CDR1 MNHNS and CDR2 SASEGT come from the germline V gene. Ten or more counts support this clonotype. The antigen is undetermined. This beta chain slipped into a library made for alpha chains as a stray read, so its size is not meaningful. The sample's time point: sample taken at primary tumor resection. Whole RNA was taken from tumor, nontumor lung or frozen PBMC; it was then sequenced unsorted. The donor population consisted of 72 patients with untreated, early-stage non-small cell lung cancer.

Sequenced here: PBMCs, sampled at surgery. V and J are TRBV6-1 and TRBJ1-5; D ambiguous. This sequence was found in a female donor with early-stage non-small cell lung cancer. The CDR3 coding sequence is TGTGCCAGCAGTGAAGATCACGGTTATAGCAATCAGCCCCAGCATTTT. Protein sequence: CASSEDHGYSNQPQHF.